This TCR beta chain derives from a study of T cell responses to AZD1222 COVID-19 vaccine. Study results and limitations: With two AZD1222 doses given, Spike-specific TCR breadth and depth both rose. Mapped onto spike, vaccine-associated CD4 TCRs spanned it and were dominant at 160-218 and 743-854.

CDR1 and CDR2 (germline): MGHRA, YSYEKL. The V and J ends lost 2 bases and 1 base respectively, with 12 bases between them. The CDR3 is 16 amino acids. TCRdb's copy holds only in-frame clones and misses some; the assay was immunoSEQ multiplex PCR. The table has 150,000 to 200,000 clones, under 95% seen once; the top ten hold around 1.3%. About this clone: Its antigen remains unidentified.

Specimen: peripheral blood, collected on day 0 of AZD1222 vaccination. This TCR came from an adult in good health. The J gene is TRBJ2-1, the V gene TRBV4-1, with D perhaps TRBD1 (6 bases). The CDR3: CASSQTGLTSYNEQFF. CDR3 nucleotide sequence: TGCGCCAGCAGCCAAACAGGGTTAACGTCCTACAATGAGCAGTTCTTC.